One sample yielded the 8 T cell receptor beta chains listed below, sequenced in a study of spatial heterogeneity in lung cancer (dated by TCRdb to about 2019). The library was prepared using 5' RACE. Sequencing took place on a NextSeq 500. TCRdb redid the processing of the public reads, applying fastp at Q25 and MiXCR, and retained in-frame beta chains. Under each unique CDR3 protein, matching rows form one entry showing the most common genes and DNA. The sample table contains around 44,000 distinct CDR3 sequences; only one count was recorded for roughly a tenth of them. 17% of the sample is held by the ten biggest clonotypes. The time point tag for this specimen amounts to: blood at routine non-recurrence follow-up after resection. The sequenced sample was PBMCs, obtained at follow-up. These receptors came from a female donor with early-stage non-small cell lung cancer.

The chain's CDR3 is CASNGAGGWTDTQYF. CDR3 nucleotide sequence: TGTGCCAGCAACGGAGCGGGGGGGTGGACAGATACGCAGTATTTT. The rearrangement uses TRBV5-8 and TRBJ2-3; TRBD2 agrees at 10 bases. Trimming removed 6 bases from V and 3 bases from J; junction bases left unmatched: 7. This CDR3 has 15 residues. The V gene's germline CDR1 is SGHTS and CDR2 YDEGEE.

By sample share, this clonotype is medium-sized. V and J are TRBV29-1 and TRBJ1-1; 8 positions agree with TRBD1. The J segment lost 5 bases and the V segment lost 8 bases, leaving 10 bases of the junction unmatched. Germline CDR1 is SQVTM and CDR2 is ANQGSEA. The CDR3 loop spans 13 amino acids. The CDR3 nucleotides read TGCAGCTCGTCGACAGGGGTGGGGACTGAAGCTTTCTTT. Translated, it gives CSSSTGVGTEAFF.

There are many counts of this clonotype. The chain employs TRBV20-1 and TRBJ1-5; D perhaps matches TRBD1 (5 bases). With 3 bases removed from V and 0 bases from J, the gap between germline ends came to 9 bases. The CDR3 extends over 14 amino acids. CDR1 and CDR2 (germline): DFQATT, SNEGSKA (reference sequence). The CDR3 loop is CSASTRASNQPQHF. The CDR3 DNA reads as TGCAGTGCTAGTACCAGGGCTAGCAATCAGCCCCAGCATTTT.

V is TRBV4-1 and J is TRBJ2-2; 14 bases line up with TRBD2. Looked up from germline, CDR1 is MGHRA and CDR2 is YSYEKL. The CDR3 is 18 residues long. Trimming took 6 bases from V and 0 from J; bases not matched to a gene: 6. The CDR3 DNA follows: TGCGCCAGCAGTCCGGGACTAGCGGGGGAGGCGAACACCGGGGAGCTGTTTTTT. Its protein product is CASSPGLAGEANTGELFF.

This clonotype was found a few times. The chain has TRBV24-1 and TRBJ2-2; the D is unclear. Germline V gives CDR1 KGHDR, CDR2 SFDVKD. Trimming took off 4 bases at V and 7 bases at J, with 9 bases between the two ends. CDR3 length equals 13 residues. In nucleotides, the CDR3 is TGTGCCACCAGTGAGGCCCTCGGCGGGGAGCTGTTTTTT. This gives the protein CATSEALGGELFF.

This clonotype was detected many times. The chain employs TRBV23-1 and TRBJ2-7; the D gene is possibly TRBD1 (5 bases). TRBV23-1 is an ORF; its function is uncertain. This CDR3 region has 16 residues. Trimming took 0 bases from V and 2 from J, leaving 14 bases between them. Written as DNA, the CDR3 is TGCGCCAGCAGTCAATCAGAATCCAGGGATGCCTACGAGCAGTACTTC. It codes for CASSQSESRDAYEQYF.

This clonotype has a count of ten or more. The genes are TRBV6-2 or TRBV6-3 and TRBJ2-7; D is unclear. V lost 8 bases and J lost 2, with 16 bases in between. There are 14 residues in the CDR3. CDR1 and CDR2 (germline): MNHEY, SVGEGT. The CDR3 region has the DNA TGTGCCAGCGGGCCCCGGACGGTTACCTACGAGCAGTACTTC. It yields the protein CASGPRTVTYEQYF.

The chain combines TRBV5-8 with TRBJ1-6; D is perhaps TRBD1 (5 bases). The CDR3 is 14 residues long. Germline V gene data show CDR1 as SGHTS and CDR2 as YDEGEE. Trimming removed 4 bases at V and 4 bases at J, with 9 bases between. Here the CDR3 DNA reads TGTGCCAGCAGCGGGACGGATTATAATTCACCCCTCCACTTT. It yields the protein CASSGTDYNSPLHF.